This record looks at one T cell receptor (beta chain) sequence and its context. This specimen belongs to a study of blood T cell repertoires in COVID-19. Study information: Specimens from acute and convalescent COVID-19 originated in the United States, Italy and Spain. From T cells, B-cell-depleted T cells, or PBMCs came the material, which was cDNA or gDNA.

Clones were read by immunoSEQ multiplex PCR, and TCRdb kept only the in-frame ones, dropping some. Among tens of thousands of clones listed, around 90% were seen once. The length of the CDR3 is 17 residues. CDR1 and CDR2 from the germline V gene are KGHDR and SFDVKD. Losses at the gene ends were 3 bases for V and 3 bases for J; bases not matched to a gene: 5. The receptor's source is a human donor in a cohort sampled during active COVID-19. The sample was peripheral blood. The chain carries TRBV24-1 and TRBJ2-1; 12 bases fit TRBD2. The CDR3: CATSDRKTSGGYNEQFF. In DNA form, the CDR3 reads TGTGCCACCAGTGATCGGAAGACTAGCGGGGGCTACAATGAGCAGTTCTTC.